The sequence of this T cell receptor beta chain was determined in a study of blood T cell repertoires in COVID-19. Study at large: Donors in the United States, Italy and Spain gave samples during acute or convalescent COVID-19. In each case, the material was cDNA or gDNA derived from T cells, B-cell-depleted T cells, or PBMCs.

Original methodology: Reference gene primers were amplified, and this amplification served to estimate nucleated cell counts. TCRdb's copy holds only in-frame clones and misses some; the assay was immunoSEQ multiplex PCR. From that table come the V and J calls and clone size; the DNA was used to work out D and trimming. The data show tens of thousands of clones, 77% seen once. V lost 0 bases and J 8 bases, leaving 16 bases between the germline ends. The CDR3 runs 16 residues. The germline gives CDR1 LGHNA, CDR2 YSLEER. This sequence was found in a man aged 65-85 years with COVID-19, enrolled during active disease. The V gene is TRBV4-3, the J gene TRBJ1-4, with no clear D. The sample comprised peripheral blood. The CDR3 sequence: CASSQDAGGSKEKLFF. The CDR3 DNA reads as TGCGCCAGCAGCCAAGATGCAGGAGGGTCGAAGGAAAAACTGTTTTTT.